These 23 T cell receptor beta chains were all obtained from the same sample, sequenced in a study of TIL therapy for anti-PD-1-resistant metastatic lung cancer. Sample time point: pre-treatment sample, taken before nivolumab and TIL therapy. This was the immunoSEQ v3 assay. TCRdb's copy holds only in-frame clones and misses some; the assay was immunoSEQ multiplex PCR. The table includes 30,000 or so clones, 74% detected once. The sample here was blood, taken at baseline. These receptors were taken from a woman between 30 and 80 years old with non-small cell lung cancer.

The genes are TRBV14 and TRBJ1-2; D gene unclear. Germline V gives CDR1 SGHDN, CDR2 FVKESK. The ends were cut back, 1 base at V and 8 bases at J, with 11 bases in the middle. The CDR3 has 13 amino acids. Written as DNA, the CDR3 is TGTGCCAGCAGCCAAGTTACCGTCTCGGGCTACACCTTC. Protein product: CASSQVTVSGYTF.

This sequence joins TRBV5-5 and TRBJ1-1; TRBD1 matches at 12 bases. Germline CDR1 and CDR2: SGHKS and YYEKEE (reference sequence). V dropped 7 bases and J dropped 0; count of bases not matched to a gene: 1. The CDR3 spans 14 residues. This CDR3 is CASGDRGLNTEAFF. The CDR3 DNA reads as TGTGCCAGCGGGGACAGGGGGCTGAACACTGAAGCTTTCTTT.

As DNA, the CDR3 is TGCGCCAGCAGTGAGTCCAGACTAGCGGGGCTCGTCAGTCATGAGCAGTTCTTC. It translates to CASSESRLAGLVSHEQFF. The genes are TRBV10-1 and TRBJ2-1; 11 nucleotides line up with TRBD2. The CDR3 has 18 amino acids. Germline CDR1 WNHNN, CDR2 SYGVQD (reference sequence). After removal of 0 bases from V and 8 bases from J, the junction contained 12 bases not matched to a gene.

This rearrangement joins TRBV2 to TRBJ2-7, with 9 bases matching TRBD2. The germline V gene has CDR1 SNHLY and CDR2 FYNNEI. J gave up 6 bases and V 4 bases, and 4 bases lay outside the gene matches. The CDR3 contains 13 residues. The CDR3: CASSASGISEQYF. The CDR3 coding sequence is TGTGCCAGCAGTGCTAGCGGGATTTCCGAGCAGTACTTC.

The gene calls are TRBV6-1 and TRBJ2-7, with a weak D call TRBD1 (6 bases). CDR1 MNHNS and CDR2 SASEGT come from the germline V gene. V was trimmed by 8 bases and J by 1 base, leaving 15 bases between them. The CDR3 is made up of 14 amino acids. As DNA, the CDR3 is TGTGCCAGCTTGTGGGGACAACATTCCTACGAGCAGTACTTC. Amino acid sequence: CASLWGQHSYEQYF.

The rearrangement links TRBV7-2 to TRBJ2-1; the match to TRBD1 covers 10 bases. The CDR3 is 16 amino acids. CDR1 is SGHTA, CDR2 FQGNSA, per germline. Trimming at V came to 5 bases and at J to 10 bases, leaving 14 bases not matched to a gene. In nucleotides, the CDR3 is TGTGCCAGCAGCCTCCCCTGGGGGACAGGGGAATGGGAGCAGTTCTTC. Protein sequence: CASSLPWGTGEWEQFF. The full variable domain, completed using reference TRBV7-2 and TRBJ2-1, is GAGVSQSPSNKVTEKGKDVELRCDPISGHTALYWYRQSLGQGLEFLIYFQGNSAPDKSGLPSDRFSAERTGGSVSTLTIQRTQQEDSAVYLCASSLPWGTGEWEQFFGPGTRLTVL.

The chain links TRBV10-3 to TRBJ2-5; TRBD2 aligns across 9 bases. Germline V CDR1 and CDR2: ENHRY, SYGVKD. The ends lost 6 bases at V and 2 bases at J; junction bases unmatched: 4. This CDR3 contains 14 residues. CDR3 nucleotides: TGTGCCATCAGGGCTAGCGGGGCACAAGAGACCCAGTACTTC. It specifies CAIRASGAQETQYF.

V usage is TRBV5-1 and J usage is TRBJ1-2; D ambiguous. Germline V CDR1 and CDR2: SGHRS, YFSETQ. This CDR3 is 15 amino acids long. The V end lost 0 bases, the J end lost 8 bases, and 17 bases lay between the germline ends. CDR3 in DNA: TGCGCCAGCAGCTTGGCAAATTTGATATACGACGGCTACACCTTC. Translated, it gives CASSLANLIYDGYTF.

This sequence joins TRBV29-1 and TRBJ2-5; 7 nucleotides align to TRBD1. This CDR3 has 12 residues. The germline V gene has CDR1 SQVTM and CDR2 ANQGSEA. V dropped 6 bases and J dropped 0; count of bases not matched to a gene: 1. This chain's CDR3 is CSVQGHQETQYF. The CDR3, as DNA: TGCAGCGTACAGGGGCACCAAGAGACCCAGTACTTC.

The gene calls are TRBV7-9 and TRBJ2-1; 15 bases map to TRBD2. The ends lost 5 bases at V and 9 bases at J; junction bases unmatched: 5. CDR3 length equals 15 residues. Germline lookup yields CDR1 SEHNR and CDR2 FQNEAQ (reference sequence). The chain's CDR3 is CASSPGTSGGSEQFF. The CDR3 nucleotides read TGTGCCAGCAGCCCTGGGACTAGCGGGGGGAGTGAGCAGTTCTTC.

The V and J genes are TRBV27 and TRBJ2-7, with 8 bases identical to TRBD2. CDR1 and CDR2 (germline): MNHEY, SMNVEV (reference sequence). V lost 5 bases to trimming and J lost 1 base; unmatched junction nucleotides: 7. The CDR3 runs 15 residues. The chain's CDR3 is CASSPTGGPSYEQYF. In nucleotides, the CDR3 is TGTGCCAGCAGTCCCACGGGAGGGCCATCCTACGAGCAGTACTTC.

The genes are TRBV6-4 and TRBJ1-2; D gene uncertain. V lost 4 bases to trimming and J lost 3 bases, with 15 bases between them. The CDR3 runs to 15 residues. From germline, CDR1 is MRHNA and CDR2 SNTAGT. The CDR3 region is CASSVSLGQYYGYTF. In nucleotides, the CDR3 is TGTGCCAGCAGTGTTTCTCTGGGCCAGTACTATGGCTACACCTTC.

The genes are TRBV30 and TRBJ2-1; no reliable D call. The germline CDR1 and CDR2 sequences are GTSNPN and SVGIG (reference sequence). Between the trimmed V and J ends, which lost 1 base and 6 bases, there was a span of 7 bases. The CDR3 is 12 residues long. The CDR3: CAWSAQTNEQFF. The CDR3 DNA reads TGTGCCTGGAGTGCACAGACCAATGAGCAGTTCTTC.

V usage is TRBV6-1 and J usage is TRBJ1-1; D is ambiguous. Trimming took off 5 bases at V and 2 bases at J, with 3 bases between the two ends. CDR3 length: 11 residues. From germline, CDR1 is MNHNS and CDR2 SASEGT. The CDR3 loop is CASSSNTEAFF. CDR3 DNA: TGTGCCAGCAGTAGCAACACTGAAGCTTTCTTT.

This chain's CDR3 is CASSLSGGNTIYF. CDR3 in DNA: TGTGCCAGCAGCTTATCCGGCGGAAACACCATATATTTT. The V gene is TRBV7-8, the J gene TRBJ1-3; unclear D gene. The V end was cut by 2 bases, the J end by 4 bases, with 6 bases between. Germline loops: CDR1 SGHVS, CDR2 FQNEAQ. This CDR3 contains 13 residues.

This clone was counted once. The chain is built from TRBV4-1 and TRBJ1-3; possibly TRBD1 for D (5 bases). Germline V gene lookup returns CDR1 MGHRA and CDR2 YSYEKL. The CDR3 is 16 amino acids. Trimming cost V 0 bases and J 0 bases, with 9 bases left between them. This chain's CDR3 is CASSQDLGTSGNTIYF. Written as DNA, the CDR3 is TGCGCCAGCAGCCAAGATTTGGGGACCTCTGGAAACACCATATATTTT.

This chain uses TRBV30 with TRBJ1-2, with 8 bases fitting TRBD1. Germline V gene lookup returns CDR1 GTSNPN and CDR2 SVGIG (reference sequence). The CDR3 totals 14 residues. The trim removed 3 bases at V and 1 base at J, leaving 4 bases unmatched. This chain's CDR3 is CAWRKTGGNYGYTF. In nucleotides, the CDR3 is TGTGCCTGGAGGAAAACAGGGGGTAACTATGGCTACACCTTC.

This sequence joins TRBV11-2 and TRBJ2-5; 8 bases map to TRBD2. CDR3 size: 14 residues. Trimming cost V 3 bases and J 3 bases; bases outside gene matches: 3. Germline values: CDR1 SGHAT, CDR2 FQNNGV. The CDR3, as DNA: TGTGCCAGCAGCTTGGCCGGGGGGGAAGAGACCCAGTACTTC. Translation gives CASSLAGGEETQYF.

This clone appeared a single time. V gene TRBV12-5 combines with J gene TRBJ2-3; unclear D gene. Germline CDR1 is LGHNT and CDR2 is FRNRAP. The ends were cut back, 3 bases at V and 3 bases at J, with 16 bases in the middle. The length of the CDR3 is 16 residues. The CDR3 DNA follows: TGTGCTAGTGGTTTATCAAGGTGGGGAAATACAGATACGCAGTATTTT. Its protein is CASGLSRWGNTDTQYF.

In DNA, the CDR3 is TGTGCCAGCAGCGTAAAAACAGCGCCCACCGGGGAGCTGTTTTTT. Protein sequence: CASSVKTAPTGELFF. The J gene is TRBJ2-2, the V gene TRBV9; unclear D gene. This CDR3 region has 15 residues. CDR1 is SGDLS and CDR2 is YYNGEE in the germline V gene. V lost 1 base and J 4 bases, leaving 11 bases between the germline ends. The full variable domain, its missing parts supplied by reference TRBV9 and TRBJ2-2, is DSGVTQTPKHLITATGQRVTLRCSPRSGDLSVYWYQQSLDQGLQFLIQYYNGEERAKGNILERFSAQQFPDLHSELNLSSLELGDSALYFCASSVKTAPTGELFFGEGSRLTVL.

This sequence joins TRBV7-2 and TRBJ2-2; D perhaps matches TRBD2 (6 bases). Germline CDR1 is SGHTA and CDR2 is FQGNSA. This CDR3 has 16 amino acids. Trimming shortened V by 4 bases and J by 4 bases, and 16 bases separated the two germline ends. CDR3 in amino acids: CASSSSTGLRTGELFF. CDR3 nucleotide sequence: TGTGCCAGCAGCTCCTCGACGGGACTCCGCACCGGGGAGCTGTTTTTT.

This clone was detected only a few times. J is TRBJ2-1 and V is TRBV7-9, with 7 bases lining up with TRBD2. Germline CDR1 and CDR2: SEHNR and FQNEAQ (reference sequence). This CDR3 spans 15 amino acids. V lost 5 bases, J lost 5 bases, and 9 bases stayed unmatched. The CDR3, as DNA: TGTGCCAGCAGCAACCCAGGACTAGTGCACAATGAGCAGTTCTTC. Translation: CASSNPGLVHNEQFF. Full variable domain (missing parts from reference TRBV7-9 and TRBJ2-1): DTGVSQNPRHKITKRGQNVTFRCDPISEHNRLYWYRQTLGQGPEFLTYFQNEAQLEKSRLLSDRFSAERPKGSFSTLEIQRTEQGDSAMYLCASSNPGLVHNEQFFGPGTRLTVL.

This clone was found a few times. The chain couples TRBV6-1 to TRBJ1-5; 8 positions agree with TRBD1. V was pared by 4 bases and J by 1 base, with 3 bases of the junction left unmatched. The germline V gene encodes CDR1 MNHNS and CDR2 SASEGT. The CDR3 has 15 residues. CDR3 sequence: CASSARGQSNQPQHF. The CDR3 DNA reads TGTGCCAGCAGTGCCAGGGGGCAAAGCAATCAGCCCCAGCATTTT.